Each of the 5 T cell receptor beta chains below was sequenced from the same sample in a study of T cell responses to AZD1222 COVID-19 vaccine. Assay: immunoSEQ multiplex PCR; the TCRdb copy retains only in-frame clones and omits some. Of about 50,000 clones listed, 88% are singletons. Sequenced here: peripheral blood, sampled on day 0 of AZD1222 vaccination. These receptors came from an adult in good health.

V usage is TRBV24-1 and J usage is TRBJ1-2; a weak D match, TRBD1 (5 bases). Germline CDR1 reads KGHDR; CDR2 reads SFDVKD. There are 13 residues in the CDR3. The V end was cut by 9 bases, the J end by 6 bases, with 16 bases between. Here the CDR3 DNA reads TGTGCCACCTCCCGGGAGGGGATTGATGGCTACACCTTC. This codes for CATSREGIDGYTF.

The CDR3 here is CSASWASGRALEQFF. DNA for the CDR3: TGCAGTGCTAGTTGGGCTAGCGGGAGGGCCTTAGAGCAGTTCTTC. V is TRBV20-1 and J is TRBJ2-1; the match to TRBD2 covers 12 bases. CDR1 and CDR2 from the germline V gene are DFQATT and SNEGSKA (reference sequence). The V gene end was trimmed by 3 bases and the J gene end by 10 bases; junction bases not matched to a gene: 10. There are 15 residues in the CDR3.

The chain joins TRBV2 to TRBJ2-3; 14 bases are shared with TRBD2. Germline values: CDR1 SNHLY, CDR2 FYNNEI. CDR3 size: 16 residues. V shed 4 bases and J 3 bases; nucleotides not matched to a gene: 3. The CDR3 nucleotides read TGTGCCAGCAGTGGAGGGACTAGCGGGAGAACAGATACGCAGTATTTT. This gives the protein CASSGGTSGRTDTQYF.

J is TRBJ1-3 and V is TRBV29-1, with 9 positions matching TRBD1. Trimming took 6 bases from V and 0 from J; bases not matched to a gene: 3. From germline, CDR1 is SQVTM and CDR2 ANQGSEA. The CDR3 extends over 14 amino acids. The CDR3 bases are TGCAGCGTAAAACAGGGGGCCTCTGGAAACACCATATATTTT. Its protein is CSVKQGASGNTIYF.

V usage is TRBV6-6 and J usage is TRBJ2-2, with 10 bases that match TRBD2. Germline V gene lookup returns CDR1 MNHNY and CDR2 SVGAGI (reference sequence). J gave up 5 bases and V 5 bases, and 5 bases lay outside the gene matches. The CDR3 covers 15 residues. The CDR3 sequence: CASSRSGRETGELFF. The CDR3 DNA reads TGTGCCAGCAGTCGGAGCGGGAGGGAGACCGGGGAGCTGTTTTTT.